These 20 T cell receptor beta chains were all obtained from the same sample, sequenced in a study of control samples from healthy donors and cancer patients. Clones were read by immunoSEQ multiplex PCR, and TCRdb kept only the in-frame ones, dropping some. The data contain 13,000 or so clones, over 75% of them singletons. Sequenced: formalin-fixed, paraffin-embedded tissue. The source of these receptors is a male donor with melanoma.

The chain couples TRBV19 to TRBJ2-1; 11 bases fit TRBD2. This CDR3 contains 15 residues. The V gene's germline CDR1 is LNHDA and CDR2 SQIVND (reference sequence). J was trimmed by 7 bases and V by 5 bases; bases with no gene match: 7. Here the CDR3 reads CASSGSGRAANEQFF. Here the CDR3 DNA reads TGTGCCAGTAGTGGTAGCGGGAGGGCCGCGAATGAGCAGTTCTTC.

V is TRBV5-1 and J is TRBJ2-5, with 9 bases lining up with TRBD1. With 4 bases clipped from V and 3 bases from J, the junction kept 1 base outside the gene matches. The CDR3 has 13 residues. From germline, CDR1 is SGHRS and CDR2 YFSETQ. CDR3 sequence reads: CASSRQGEETQYF. The CDR3 coding sequence is TGCGCCAGCAGCCGACAGGGGGAAGAGACCCAGTACTTC.

J is TRBJ2-7 and V is TRBV7-3; the match to TRBD1 covers 11 bases. This CDR3 has 13 amino acids. V gave up 5 bases and J gave up 4 bases; unmatched junction bases: 1. Germline loops: CDR1 SGHTA, CDR2 FQGTGA. CDR3 in amino acids: CASSRDRGYEQYF. Here the CDR3 DNA reads TGTGCCAGCAGCCGGGACAGGGGGTACGAGCAGTACTTC.

This clone was counted a single time. This chain links TRBV7-2 with TRBJ1-4, with unresolved D. The ends were cut back, 5 bases at V and 7 bases at J, with 14 bases in the middle. Germline CDR1 SGHTA, CDR2 FQGNSA. The CDR3 contains 14 residues. DNA for the CDR3: TGTGCCAGCAGCATCGGCAGTACGAGTGAAAAACTGTTTTTT. This gives the protein CASSIGSTSEKLFF.

The chain links TRBV4-1 to TRBJ1-2, with unresolved D. The CDR3 has 16 residues. Trimming left V 0 bases short and J 4 bases short, with 15 bases between. Germline loops: CDR1 MGHRA, CDR2 YSYEKL. CDR3 nucleotide sequence: TGCGCCAGCAGCCAAGACTGGCGACAAAATTTCTATGGCTACACCTTC. Amino acid sequence: CASSQDWRQNFYGYTF.

This sequence joins TRBV5-1 and TRBJ2-7; D not certain. Germline V gene data show CDR1 as SGHRS and CDR2 as YFSETQ. Trimming took 3 bases from V and 5 from J, leaving 15 bases between them. CDR3 length: 14 residues. This CDR3 reads CASSSGRTMDEQYF. In DNA form, the CDR3 reads TGCGCCAGCAGCTCAGGACGGACGATGGACGAGCAGTACTTC. Complete variable domain (other parts from reference TRBV5-1 and TRBJ2-7): KAGVTQTPRYLIKTRGQQVTLSCSPISGHRSVSWYQQTPGQGLQFLFEYFSETQRNKGNFPGRFSGRQFSNSRSEMNVSTLELGDSALYLCASSSGRTMDEQYFGPGTRLTVT.

The chain recombines TRBV11-2 with TRBJ2-7, with D possibly matching TRBD2 (6 bases). Germline lookup yields CDR1 SGHAT and CDR2 FQNNGV. Trimming pared 0 bases from V and 1 base from J, leaving 13 bases between. The CDR3 contains 16 residues. CDR3 residues: CASSLDPARGSYEQYF. In nucleotides, the CDR3 is TGTGCCAGCAGCTTAGATCCCGCACGGGGGTCCTACGAGCAGTACTTC.

The chain links TRBV6-5 to TRBJ1-6, with D perhaps matching TRBD1 (6 bases). Germline CDR1 MNHEY, CDR2 SVGAGI. Trimming cost V 2 bases and J 4 bases, with 9 bases left between them. The CDR3 contains 15 residues. The CDR3 reads CASSYGGRYNSPLHF. CDR3 nucleotides: TGTGCCAGCAGTTACGGGGGCAGATATAATTCACCCCTCCACTTT.

This clone came up a few times. This chain connects TRBV7-2 to TRBJ2-1, with no clear D. Trimming took 2 bases from V and 8 from J, leaving 10 bases between them. The CDR3 totals 13 residues. Germline V lookup: CDR1 SGHTA, CDR2 FQGNSA. Here the CDR3 reads CASSLRSGDEQFF. Here the CDR3 DNA reads TGTGCCAGCAGCTTACGGTCAGGCGATGAGCAGTTCTTC.

This chain uses TRBV27 with TRBJ1-2; D is undetermined. V lost 6 bases to trimming and J lost 7 bases, with 27 bases between them. The CDR3 sequence is 17 residues long. Germline assignment: CDR1 MNHEY and CDR2 SMNVEV (reference sequence). CDR3 DNA: TGTGCCAGCAGCCCACTCGTTGGACGGCAACCCGGTGGTGGCTACACCTTC. Translating it yields CASSPLVGRQPGGGYTF.

This chain joins TRBV15 and TRBJ1-5, with D maybe TRBD1 (5 bases). Trimming removed 0 bases at V and 1 base at J, with 10 bases between. In germline, CDR1 is LNHNV, CDR2 YYDKDF (reference sequence). This CDR3 region has 16 residues. CDR3 protein: CATSREQGRSNQPQHF. The CDR3 region has the DNA TGTGCCACCAGCAGAGAGCAGGGACGGAGCAATCAGCCCCAGCATTTT.

The chain joins TRBV9 to TRBJ1-1, with a tentative D call TRBD1 (6 bases). V lost 0 bases and J lost 0, with 12 bases in between. The CDR3 contains 16 residues. Germline CDR1 and CDR2: SGDLS and YYNGEE. The CDR3 loop reads CASSVGAGAMNTEAFF. DNA for the CDR3: TGTGCCAGCAGCGTAGGAGCAGGGGCGATGAACACTGAAGCTTTCTTT.

The V and J genes are TRBV28 and TRBJ1-2; D may be TRBD1 (6 bases). The length of the CDR3 is 15 residues. The germline gives CDR1 MDHEN, CDR2 SYDVKM. With 6 bases removed from V and 1 base from J, the gap between germline ends came to 15 bases. CDR3: CASSPGGQGNYGYTF. The CDR3 nucleotides read TGTGCCAGCAGCCCCGGGGGGCAGGGTAACTATGGCTACACCTTC.

This clone has only one observation. The chain links TRBV28 to TRBJ2-5; 10 bases line up with TRBD2. Germline assignment: CDR1 MDHEN and CDR2 SYDVKM. The CDR3 runs to 15 residues. V lost 9 bases and J lost 4; bases outside the gene matches: 11. This CDR3 is CASPLKREGGETQYF. DNA of the CDR3: TGTGCCAGTCCCTTAAAGCGGGAGGGGGGAGAGACCCAGTACTTC.

The chain uses TRBV5-6 and TRBJ2-3; a possible D gene is TRBD1 (6 bases). The germline V and J ends were trimmed by 4 bases and 1 base, with 10 bases remaining between them. CDR1 SGHDT and CDR2 YYEEEE come from the germline V gene. The CDR3 contains 14 residues. This CDR3 reads CASSGDTGTDTQYF. The CDR3 bases are TGTGCCAGCAGCGGGGACACGGGCACAGATACGCAGTATTTT.

This clone has only one observation. The J gene is TRBJ1-1, the V gene TRBV3-1 (or the pseudogene TRBV3-2); D ambiguous. This CDR3 contains 12 residues. The germline V gene has CDR1 LGHDT and CDR2 YNNKEL (reference sequence). The V end lost 4 bases, the J end lost 1 base, and 4 bases lay between the germline ends. In nucleotides, the CDR3 is TGTGCCAGCAGCCGGGGGAACACTGAAGCTTTCTTT. Amino acid sequence: CASSRGNTEAFF.

The chain is built from TRBV9 and TRBJ2-1; possible D gene TRBD2, 6 bases. V lost 4 bases, J lost 0 bases, and 17 bases lay in between. Per germline, CDR1 SGDLS and CDR2 YYNGEE. There are 17 residues in the CDR3. As DNA, the CDR3 is TGTGCCAGCAGCCCACGGGACTCCATAAGCTCCTACAATGAGCAGTTCTTC. Translating gives CASSPRDSISSYNEQFF.

The chain joins TRBV7-2 to TRBJ2-1, with TRBD2 matching over 14 bases. Germline-derived CDR1 and CDR2 are SGHTA and FQGNSA. Germline trimming cut 1 base from V and 9 bases from J; bases unmatched to any gene: 8. The CDR3 is 17 residues long. The CDR3 here is CASSLDETSGRAGEQFF. The CDR3 region has the DNA TGTGCCAGCAGCTTAGACGAGACTAGCGGGAGGGCCGGTGAGCAGTTCTTC.

The V call is TRBV7-9, the J call TRBJ1-1, with D unresolved. The CDR3 is 17 residues long. V was pared by 0 bases and J by 3 bases, with 17 bases between. CDR1 is SEHNR and CDR2 is FQNEAQ in the germline V gene (reference sequence). CDR3 coding DNA: TGTGCCAGCAGCTTAGCTACTAGGTCAGCTGCTGACACTGAAGCTTTCTTT. This encodes CASSLATRSAADTEAFF.

The chain recombines TRBV7-8 with TRBJ1-2; D is undetermined. The germline V gene encodes CDR1 SGHVS and CDR2 FQNEAQ. This CDR3 comprises 13 residues. V was clipped by 2 bases and J by 4 bases, with 8 bases between them. This chain's CDR3 is CASSLRTGYGYTF. CDR3 in DNA: TGTGCCAGCAGCTTAAGGACGGGCTATGGCTACACCTTC.